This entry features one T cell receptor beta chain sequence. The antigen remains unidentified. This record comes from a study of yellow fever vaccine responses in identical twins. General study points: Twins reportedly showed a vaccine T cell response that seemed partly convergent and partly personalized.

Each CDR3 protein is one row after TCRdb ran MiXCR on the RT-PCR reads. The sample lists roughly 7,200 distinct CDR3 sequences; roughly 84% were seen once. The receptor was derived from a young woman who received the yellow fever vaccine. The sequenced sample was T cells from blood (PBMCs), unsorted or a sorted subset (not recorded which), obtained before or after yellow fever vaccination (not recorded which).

The DNA for the CDR3 is TGTGCCAGCAGCTTAGTCCCAGAGGAAAGCACAGATACGCAGTATTTT. Its translation is CASSLVPEESTDTQYF. V gene TRBV11-1 combines with J gene TRBJ2-3; D ambiguous. The CDR3 totals 16 residues. In germline, CDR1 is SGHAT, CDR2 FQDESV (reference sequence). V was cut by 1 base and J by 0 bases, with 11 bases left in between.